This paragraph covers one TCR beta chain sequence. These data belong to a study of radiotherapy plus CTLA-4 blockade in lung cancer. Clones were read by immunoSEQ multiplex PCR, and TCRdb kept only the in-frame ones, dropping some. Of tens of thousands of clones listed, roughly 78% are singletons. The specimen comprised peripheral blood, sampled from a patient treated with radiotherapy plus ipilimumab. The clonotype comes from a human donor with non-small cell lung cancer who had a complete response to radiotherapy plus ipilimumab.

CDR3 in DNA: TGTGCCAGCAGTCTGGACCATAATAGCAATCAGCCCCAGCATTTT. Its translation is CASSLDHNSNQPQHF. V usage is TRBV7-2 and J usage is TRBJ1-5; D is unclear. The ends were cut back, 6 bases at V and 0 bases at J, with 12 bases in the middle. This CDR3 has 15 residues. CDR1 is SGHTA and CDR2 is FQGNSA in the germline V gene.